The rows below give T cell receptor beta chains drawn from one sample of a study of blood T cell repertoires in COVID-19. Clones were sequenced by immunoSEQ multiplex PCR, and TCRdb holds only the in-frame ones, with some missing. The sample carries around 55,000 clones, just under 90% recorded once. Material for sequencing was peripheral blood. All receptors derive from a man between 60 and 75 years old with acute or convalescent COVID-19. CDR3s include the opening cysteine and the closing phenylalanine or tryptophan. The D gene is left open where the match is weak. Expanded clones get a size class; other rows say once, few or many, or leave the size out.

D	J	size	V	DNA	CDR3
TRBD1	TRBJ2-7	NA	TRBV12-3/TRBV12-4	TGTGCCAGCGGATTAGGACAGGGGGCTAAGCAGTACTTC	CASGLGQGAKQYF
NA	TRBJ1-2	NA	TRBV19	TGTGCCAGCACGTCCGACAGCTTTGGCTACACCTTC	CASTSDSFGYTF
NA	TRBJ2-7	NA	TRBV14	TGTGCCAGCAGTTACGGAGTACCCTACGAGCAGTACTTC	CASSYGVPYEQYF
NA	TRBJ1-1	NA	TRBV15	TGTGCCACCAGCAGAGACTATAGAGTCGCTGAAGCTTTCTTT	CATSRDYRVAEAFF
TRBD2	TRBJ2-1	NA	TRBV27	TGTGCCAGCACTCAAGCCGGGACTAGCGGGAGGGTCTACAATGAGCAGTTCTTC	CASTQAGTSGRVYNEQFF
NA	TRBJ1-5	NA	TRBV19	TGTGCCAGTAGTATCGGCAGGGCCGTTCAGCCCCAGCATTTT	CASSIGRAVQPQHF
TRBD1	TRBJ2-7	NA	TRBV19	TGTGCCAGTAGTAAGGGAGGGTCAGGGACAGGGGGCTACGAGCAGTACTTC	CASSKGGSGTGGYEQYF
NA	TRBJ2-2	NA	TRBV19	TGTGCCAGTAGTATTCGCCGGCGGGACACCGGGGAGCTGTTTTTT	CASSIRRRDTGELFF
NA	TRBJ1-3	NA	TRBV5-1	TGCGCCAGCAGCACCGACAGCCCTGGAAACACCATATATTTT	CASSTDSPGNTIYF
TRBD2	TRBJ2-1	NA	TRBV7-6	TGTGCCAGCAGCTTAGCTCCGGGACTAGCGTTGTACAATGAGCAGTTCTTC	CASSLAPGLALYNEQFF
NA	TRBJ2-7	NA	TRBV13	TGTGCCAGCAGCCACACCTCCCCTAGGTCTTTTGACGAGCAGTACTTC	CASSHTSPRSFDEQYF
NA	TRBJ1-1	NA	TRBV7-8	TGTGCCAGCAGCTCCCGGAGGGAGGGACGGACTGAAGCTTTCTTT	CASSSRREGRTEAFF
NA	TRBJ1-2	NA	TRBV5-1	TGCGCCAGCAGCTTAACCGGGCACAGCAGGGATGGCTACACCTTC	CASSLTGHSRDGYTF
TRBD1	TRBJ2-7	NA	TRBV5-1	TGCGCCAGCAGCCTCATCCCGACAGGGTCCCACGAGCAGTACTTC	CASSLIPTGSHEQYF
TRBD2	TRBJ2-7	NA	TRBV25-1	TGTGCCAGCAGTGAGGGGGAGGGGCAGTACTTC	CASSEGEGQYF
NA	TRBJ2-1	NA	TRBV28	TGTGCCAGCGCAGTGGCGGGACCCAACTACAATGAGCAGTTCTTC	CASAVAGPNYNEQFF
TRBD2	TRBJ2-3	NA	TRBV28	TGTGCCAGCAGTGTGGGACTAGCGGGAGCAGATACGCAGTATTTT	CASSVGLAGADTQYF
TRBD1	TRBJ1-4	NA	TRBV7-2	TGTGCCAGCAGCCTCCAGTCCGGGACAGGGAGTGAAAAACTGTTTTTT	CASSLQSGTGSEKLFF
TRBD2	TRBJ2-1	NA	TRBV7-2	TGTGCCAGCAGCATCCGGACTAGCTTGAATGAGCAGTTCTTC	CASSIRTSLNEQFF
TRBD2	TRBJ2-1	NA	TRBV11-3	TGTGCCAGCAGTCAGGGACTAGCGAGGGGAAACAATGAGCAGTTCTTC	CASSQGLARGNNEQFF
NA	TRBJ2-3	NA	TRBV24-1	TGTGCCACCAGTAATACAGGAAGAGATACGCAGTATTTT	CATSNTGRDTQYF
TRBD2	TRBJ2-1	NA	TRBV5-1	TGCGCCAGCAGCTTGGAGCCTAGCGGGAGGGGGGAGCAGTTCTTC	CASSLEPSGRGEQFF
TRBD1	TRBJ2-2	NA	TRBV10-3	TGTGCCATCAGTGAGTCTCGGGGACAGGAGGAGCTGTTTTTT	CAISESRGQEELFF
NA	TRBJ1-5	NA	TRBV4-3	TGCGCCAGCAGCCAAGGGGGCAGGAGCAATCAGCCCCAGCATTTT	CASSQGGRSNQPQHF
NA	TRBJ2-3	NA	TRBV7-2	TGTGCCAGCAGCTTAGAGACCCACAGAACGCAGTATTTT	CASSLETHRTQYF
NA	TRBJ2-2	NA	TRBV6-6	TGTGCCAGCATTCTAGCGAACACCGGGGAGCTGTTTTTT	CASILANTGELFF
NA	TRBJ1-2	few	TRBV4-1	TGCGCCAGCAGCCGCCCTCCAGGGGATGGCTACACCTTC	CASSRPPGDGYTF
NA	TRBJ1-3	NA	TRBV25-1	TGTGCCAGCAGTGGTATGACAGATACCTACTCTGGAAACACCATATATTTT	CASSGMTDTYSGNTIYF
NA	TRBJ2-1	NA	TRBV19	TGTGCCAGTACCTTAGGAAACAGTTTCTACAATGAGCAGTTCTTC	CASTLGNSFYNEQFF
NA	TRBJ1-5	NA	TRBV6-5	TGTGCCAGCAGTCTGGGCCTTAGCAATCAGCCCCAGCATTTT	CASSLGLSNQPQHF
NA	TRBJ2-5	once	TRBV27	TGTGCCAGCAGTTTCAGGGTTCAAGAGACCCAGTACTTC	CASSFRVQETQYF
NA	TRBJ2-7	few	TRBV3-1/TRBV3-2	TGTGCCAGCAGCCAAGATGGTAAGGGGGCCTACGAGCAGTACTTC	CASSQDGKGAYEQYF
TRBD1	TRBJ1-4	NA	TRBV9	TGTGCCAGCAGCGCCGGGACAGGCTATGAAAAACTGTTTTTT	CASSAGTGYEKLFF
TRBD2	TRBJ2-1	once	TRBV4-3	TGCGCCAGCAGCCAAGATCCCGAGACTAGCCCCTACAATGAGCAGTTCTTC	CASSQDPETSPYNEQFF
TRBD1	TRBJ2-7	NA	TRBV3-1/TRBV3-2	TGTGCCACCGCTCGGACAGGATCCGAGCAGTACTTC	CATARTGSEQYF
NA	TRBJ2-2	NA	TRBV30	TGTGCCTGGAGTGTACTCAGGGGTGCCGGGGAGCTGTTTTTT	CAWSVLRGAGELFF
TRBD1	TRBJ1-1	NA	TRBV5-1	TGCGCCAGCAGCTTGGGGGGACAGTACACTGAAGCTTTCTTT	CASSLGGQYTEAFF
TRBD1	TRBJ1-1	once	TRBV2	TGTGCCAGCAGTGGGACAGGGGGTTTGAACACTGAAGCTTTCTTT	CASSGTGGLNTEAFF
TRBD1	TRBJ1-2	NA	TRBV2	TGTGCCAGCAGTGAATTGGGACAGGGCTATGGCTACACCTTC	CASSELGQGYGYTF
NA	TRBJ2-7	NA	TRBV18	TGTGCCAGCTCACCACCGACCCGCGGTAACGAGCAGTACTTC	CASSPPTRGNEQYF
TRBD1	TRBJ1-2	NA	TRBV25-1	TGTGCCAGCAGTGTTCGGGGACAGAACTATGGCTACACCTTC	CASSVRGQNYGYTF
TRBD1	TRBJ1-5	NA	TRBV24-1	TGTGCCACCAGTGATGGGACAGGCGTTAGCAATCAGCCCCAGCATTTT	CATSDGTGVSNQPQHF
NA	TRBJ2-6	NA	TRBV9	TGTGCCAGCAGCGTACAGGGCTCTGGGGCCAACGTCCTGACTTTC	CASSVQGSGANVLTF
NA	TRBJ1-3	few	TRBV27	TGTGCCAGCAGTTCGATCAGGGAACCGAGCTCTGGAAACACCATATATTTT	CASSSIREPSSGNTIYF
TRBD1	TRBJ1-1	NA	TRBV5-1	TGCGCCAGCAGCCGGGGTGGGGGCAGCCAGGCAGGGGGCACTGAAGCTTTCTTT	CASSRGGGSQAGGTEAFF
NA	TRBJ1-1	NA	TRBV5-4	TGTGCCAGCGGGGGGGTTCGGGACACTGAAGCTTTCTTT	CASGGVRDTEAFF
NA	TRBJ1-2	NA	TRBV3-1/TRBV3-2	TGTGCCAGCAGCCAACACCACACTATCGGGAATGGCTACACCTTC	CASSQHHTIGNGYTF
TRBD1	TRBJ1-5	once	TRBV7-2	TGTGCCAGCACCCGGGACAGGGGAAATCAGCCCCAGCATTTT	CASTRDRGNQPQHF
TRBD2	TRBJ2-1	NA	TRBV7-6	TGTGCCAGCAGCCCCAGCCCAGCGGGGCCTGACAATGAGCAGTTCTTC	CASSPSPAGPDNEQFF
NA	TRBJ2-7	NA	TRBV7-2	TGTGCCAGCACCTCCTCCTACGAGCAGTACTTC	CASTSSYEQYF
NA	TRBJ1-1	NA	TRBV5-1	TGCGCCAGCAGCTGGGAGGGGCAGAACACTGAAGCTTTCTTT	CASSWEGQNTEAFF
TRBD2	TRBJ2-1	once	TRBV5-1	TGCGCCAGCAGCTTAACTAGCGGTCAAACCGAGCAGTTCTTC	CASSLTSGQTEQFF
TRBD2	TRBJ2-7	once	TRBV6-2/TRBV6-3	TGTGCCAGCAGTAACGGACTAGCGAGAACCTACGAGCAGTACTTC	CASSNGLARTYEQYF